Each of the 24 T cell receptor beta chains below was sequenced from the same sample in a study of blood T cell repertoires in COVID-19 (TCRdb year 2020). Receptor amplification or capture employed the immunoSEQ multiplex PCR assay. As stored in TCRdb, this immuneACCESS dataset retains in-frame rearrangements with V and J assigned. A fraction of the clones does not appear; measured against another copy, unresolved V genes explain less than half of the discrepancy, and the remainder lacks a known reason. Here the sample has 200,000 to 300,000 clones; about nine tenths occur a single time. The ten top clones hold roughly 1.7% of the sample. Material: PBMCs or T cells enriched from blood (not recorded which). These receptors came from a man aged 35 to 55 who had recovered from COVID-19.

The CDR3 DNA reads TGTGCCAGCTCAGAAGGGGGGGCAGCTAACTATGGCTACACCTTC. Translated, it gives CASSEGGAANYGYTF. The chain carries TRBV18 and TRBJ1-2, with D perhaps matching TRBD1 (6 bases). The V gene's germline CDR1 is KGHSH and CDR2 LQKENI. This CDR3 comprises 15 residues. V lost 5 bases and J 0 bases, leaving 13 bases between the germline ends. Full variable domain (outside the CDR3, taken from reference TRBV18 and TRBJ1-2): NAGVMQNPRHLVRRRGQEARLRCSPMKGHSHVYWYRQLPEEGLKFMVYLQKENIIDESGMPKERFSAEFPKEGPSILRIQQVVRGDSAAYFCASSEGGAANYGYTFGSGTRLTVV.

The chain joins TRBV18 to TRBJ2-1; 11 nucleotides match TRBD2. J lost 9 bases, V lost 0 bases, and 10 bases had no gene match. Germline loops: CDR1 KGHSH, CDR2 LQKENI. This CDR3 region has 17 residues. Here the CDR3 DNA reads TGTGCCAGCTCACCACCGGGTAGCGGGGGGGCTAGTTCTGAGCAGTTCTTC. It is translated as CASSPPGSGGASSEQFF.

This clone was observed once. The CDR3 region is CASSLYGGRTAETQYF. The CDR3 DNA follows: TGCGCCAGCAGCTTGTACGGGGGGCGAACGGCTGAGACCCAGTACTTC. This rearrangement joins TRBV5-1 to TRBJ2-5, with D perhaps matching TRBD2 (7 bases). V lost 1 base to trimming and J lost 5 bases, with 18 bases between them. Germline V gene sequence: CDR1 SGHRS, CDR2 YFSETQ. This CDR3 is built from 16 residues.

The chain combines TRBV24-1 with TRBJ2-1; 8 bases align to TRBD2. This CDR3 contains 17 residues. The V segment lost 4 bases and the J segment 0 bases; nucleotides outside the gene matches: 7. CDR1 and CDR2 (germline): KGHDR, SFDVKD. DNA of the CDR3: TGTGCCACCAGTGAGCAGGGGCGGGAGGACTCCTACAATGAGCAGTTCTTC. It encodes CATSEQGREDSYNEQFF.

This chain uses TRBV5-1 with TRBJ1-4; D uncertain. This CDR3 is 13 amino acids long. Germline V gene lookup returns CDR1 SGHRS and CDR2 YFSETQ. Trimming shortened V by 4 bases and J by 2 bases, and 6 bases separated the two germline ends. The CDR3: CASSIDTNEKLFF. The CDR3 DNA reads TGCGCCAGCAGCATAGATACTAATGAAAAACTGTTTTTT.

J is TRBJ1-5 and V is TRBV19, with 8 nucleotides matching TRBD1. From germline, CDR1 is LNHDA and CDR2 SQIVND (reference sequence). The CDR3 covers 16 residues. The J segment lost 3 bases and the V segment lost 6 bases, leaving 10 bases of the junction unmatched. The CDR3, as DNA: TGTGCCAGTAGCAAGACAGGGGCCGTAGACAATCAGCCCCAGCATTTT. Translated: CASSKTGAVDNQPQHF.

This chain connects TRBV19 to TRBJ2-7; no definite D call. Germline V gene lookup returns CDR1 LNHDA and CDR2 SQIVND (reference sequence). CDR3 length: 15 amino acids. Trimming left V 2 bases short and J 1 base short, with 12 bases between. CDR3 loop: CASSITPGQSYEQYF. CDR3 coding DNA: TGTGCCAGTAGTATAACCCCAGGTCAGTCCTACGAGCAGTACTTC.

This chain connects TRBV6-2 or TRBV6-3 to TRBJ1-3, with D possibly matching TRBD1 (5 bases). CDR3 size: 18 residues. Germline V gene sequence: CDR1 MNHEY, CDR2 SVGEGT. V shed 0 bases and J shed 0 bases, with 15 bases lying between them. CDR3 sequence (DNA): TGTGCCAGCAGTTACTCGAGATCCACAGGACACTCTGGAAACACCATATATTTT. Its translation: CASSYSRSTGHSGNTIYF.

The chain uses TRBV7-9 and TRBJ1-1, with 7 bases fitting TRBD1. CDR3 length: 14 amino acids. Germline V CDR1 and CDR2: SEHNR, FQNEAQ (reference sequence). V shed 6 bases and J 3 bases; nucleotides not matched to a gene: 7. The CDR3 DNA sequence: TGTGCCAGCAGACAAACAGGGGAGGACACTGAAGCTTTCTTT. Amino acid sequence: CASRQTGEDTEAFF.

V usage is TRBV27 and J usage is TRBJ2-2, with 13 bases fitting TRBD2. The ends lost 7 bases at V and 6 bases at J; junction bases unmatched: 5. The germline CDR1 and CDR2 sequences are MNHEY and SMNVEV (reference sequence). The CDR3 extends over 15 amino acids. CDR3 amino acids: CASKRTSGSAGELFF. The CDR3 nucleotides read TGTGCCAGCAAAAGGACTAGCGGGAGTGCCGGGGAGCTGTTTTTT.

This sequence joins TRBV11-2 and TRBJ2-6, with TRBD2 matching 9 bases. The germline V gene encodes CDR1 SGHAT and CDR2 FQNNGV. CDR3 length equals 18 residues. After removal of 3 bases from V and 4 bases from J, the junction contained 10 bases not matched to a gene. CDR3 protein: CASSFARAGGRGANVLTF. CDR3 DNA: TGTGCCAGCAGCTTTGCCCGGGCGGGAGGGCGCGGGGCCAACGTCCTGACTTTC. The variable domain in full, with the rest retrieved from reference TRBV11-2 and TRBJ2-6, is EAGVAQSPRYKIIEKRQSVAFWCNPISGHATLYWYQQILGQGPKLLIQFQNNGVVDDSQLPKDRFSAERLKGVDSTLKIQPAKLEDSAVYLCASSFARAGGRGANVLTFGAGSRLTVL.

This clone was detected only a few times. This sequence joins TRBV4-2 and TRBJ2-5, with D perhaps matching TRBD1 (5 bases). The CDR3 runs 14 residues. V was shortened by 0 bases and J by 6 bases, with 11 bases between the two germline ends. From germline, CDR1 is LGHNA and CDR2 YNFKEQ. In nucleotides, the CDR3 is TGTGCCAGCAGCCAAGATTTAGGGGAACAGACCCAGTACTTC. Translating gives CASSQDLGEQTQYF.

The chain is built from TRBV25-1 and TRBJ2-2, with D possibly being TRBD2 (6 bases). CDR3 length equals 15 residues. V dropped 1 base and J dropped 6 bases, with 12 bases sitting between them. CDR1 MGHDK and CDR2 SYGVNS come from the germline V gene. The CDR3 DNA sequence: TGTGCCAGCAGTGAATTGTCGACTAGACCCGGGGAGCTGTTTTTT. Protein sequence: CASSELSTRPGELFF.

This sequence joins TRBV5-4 and TRBJ2-3; TRBD2 aligns across 9 bases. V dropped 3 bases and J dropped 6; count of bases not matched to a gene: 8. CDR3 length: 15 amino acids. CDR1 and CDR2 from the germline V gene are SGHNT and YYREEE (reference sequence). DNA for the CDR3: TGTGCCAGCAGCTCACTGCGGGAGGGCCCGGATACGCAGTATTTT. Amino acid sequence: CASSSLREGPDTQYF.

The J gene is TRBJ2-7, the V gene TRBV7-2, with D hard to call. This CDR3 is 12 amino acids long. Trimming removed 6 bases at V and 0 bases at J, with 6 bases between. Germline loops: CDR1 SGHTA, CDR2 FQGNSA. DNA of the CDR3: TGTGCCAGCAGTACTTACTCCTACGAGCAGTACTTC. As protein: CASSTYSYEQYF.

The V call is TRBV6-5, the J call TRBJ1-3, with no clear D. V was shortened by 2 bases and J by 2 bases, with 4 bases between the two germline ends. Germline V gene sequence: CDR1 MNHEY, CDR2 SVGAGI. The CDR3 covers 13 residues. CDR3 sequence (DNA): TGTGCCAGCAGTTACACAACTGGAAACACCATATATTTT. Its protein is CASSYTTGNTIYF.

The CDR3: CASSLSGAGGLGDTQYF. The CDR3 DNA reads TGTGCCAGCAGCTTAAGCGGAGCGGGGGGATTGGGAGATACGCAGTATTTT. The gene calls are TRBV7-3 and TRBJ2-3, with TRBD2 matching over 9 bases. The V segment lost 1 base and the J segment 5 bases; nucleotides outside the gene matches: 10. The germline V gene has CDR1 SGHTA and CDR2 FQGTGA. The CDR3 loop spans 17 amino acids.

V and J are TRBV24-1 and TRBJ1-2, with D perhaps TRBD1 (5 bases). The V end was cut by 5 bases, the J end by 7 bases, with 22 bases between. This CDR3 contains 16 residues. The germline V gene encodes CDR1 KGHDR and CDR2 SFDVKD. This chain's CDR3 is CATSALGLGDFPGYTF. DNA of the CDR3: TGTGCCACCAGTGCCTTGGGGCTTGGGGACTTTCCTGGCTACACCTTC.

The chain links TRBV6-5 to TRBJ2-5; TRBD1 matches 8 bases. Looked up from germline, CDR1 is MNHEY and CDR2 is SVGAGI. There are 14 residues in the CDR3. Losses at the gene ends were 10 bases for V and 5 bases for J; bases not matched to a gene: 12. In DNA form, the CDR3 reads TGTGCCACCGCCACAGGGGGTTTCTTTGAGACCCAGTACTTC. Encoded protein: CATATGGFFETQYF.

This chain connects TRBV5-6 to TRBJ2-7, with TRBD2 matching over 10 bases. CDR1 SGHDT and CDR2 YYEEEE come from the germline V gene. V gave up 3 bases and J gave up 3 bases; unmatched junction bases: 9. The CDR3 has 16 amino acids. The CDR3 is CASSSLAGEGYYEQYF. CDR3 DNA sequence: TGTGCCAGCAGCTCTCTAGCGGGAGAAGGTTACTACGAGCAGTACTTC.

The chain recombines TRBV9 with TRBJ1-5; D is uncertain. Germline lookup yields CDR1 SGDLS and CDR2 YYNGEE. The CDR3 runs 15 residues. With 2 bases removed from V and 6 bases from J, the gap between germline ends came to 15 bases. The CDR3 here is CASSVKDFPLQPQHF. For the CDR3, the DNA is TGTGCCAGCAGCGTTAAGGACTTTCCCCTTCAGCCCCAGCATTTT.

The J gene is TRBJ2-7, the V gene TRBV3-1 (or the pseudogene TRBV3-2); TRBD2 aligns across 9 bases. The CDR3 runs to 16 residues. The J segment lost 2 bases and the V segment lost 1 base, leaving 6 bases of the junction unmatched. Germline CDR1 and CDR2: LGHDT and YNNKEL (reference sequence). The CDR3 DNA is TGTGCCAGCAGCCAAGTCCGAGCGGGAGGAACCTACGAGCAGTACTTC. This encodes CASSQVRAGGTYEQYF.

The chain uses TRBV27 and TRBJ2-1, with TRBD1 as a possible D gene (5 bases). V lost 6 bases and J 6 bases, leaving 24 bases between the germline ends. CDR1 MNHEY and CDR2 SMNVEV come from the germline V gene (reference sequence). The length of the CDR3 is 17 residues. The CDR3 sequence is CASRKDIRVIVFNEQFF. The DNA of the CDR3 is TGTGCCAGCAGAAAGGACATCAGGGTGATAGTGTTCAATGAGCAGTTCTTC.

J is TRBJ1-3 and V is TRBV18; no clear D gene. The CDR3 is 14 amino acids. The ends were cut back, 2 bases at V and 0 bases at J, with 5 bases in the middle. The germline CDR1 and CDR2 sequences are KGHSH and LQKENI. The CDR3, as DNA: TGTGCCAGCTCACCAGAGAGCTCTGGAAACACCATATATTTT. Protein: CASSPESSGNTIYF.